A selection of T cell receptor beta chains follows, all from one sample in a study of OX40 agonist ivuxolimab in advanced cancers. Some clones are missing from TCRdb's copy, which holds only in-frame ones; the method was immunoSEQ multiplex PCR. The sample has 82,000 or so clones; approximately 85% are singletons. This material consisted of CD4+ or CD8+ T cells sorted from blood, taken in a trial of the OX40 agonist ivuxolimab. The receptors originated from an adult with an advanced solid tumor such as melanoma, head and neck, liver or kidney cancer. Both conserved end residues are part of each CDR3.

CDR3 protein	V gene	J gene
CAISSGTAGGYTF	TRBV10-3	TRBJ1-2
CASSGGQGRGEKLFF	TRBV6-5	TRBJ1-4
CASSFQGAVYDEQFF	TRBV5-1	TRBJ2-1
CASSYQRSGGPGYNEQFF	TRBV7-9	TRBJ2-1
CASGLATTGQGNEKLFF	TRBV12-5	TRBJ1-4
CASSLGATPTDTQYF	TRBV5-8	TRBJ2-3
CASSSTRGLGGELFF	TRBV6-5	TRBJ2-2
CASSETRNVGGYTF	TRBV2	TRBJ1-2
CANSARDSNYGYTF	TRBV9	TRBJ1-2
CASSLEPNSGANVLTF	TRBV5-1	TRBJ2-6
CASSSMGGGFNEQYF	TRBV7-2	TRBJ2-7
CASSARQGGMDGYTF	TRBV7-2	TRBJ1-2
CASSDLTITEQYF	TRBV6-5	TRBJ2-7
CATLNTEAFF	TRBV10-1	TRBJ1-1
CASSDNINQPQHF	TRBV10-2	TRBJ1-5
CASRPRRLNTEAFF	TRBV5-1	TRBJ1-1
CASWDSSYEQYF	TRBV6-1	TRBJ2-7
CASRGQQDRNQPQHF	TRBV28	TRBJ1-5
CASHSGEKYEQYF	TRBV28	TRBJ2-7
CASSRPGQSEQYF	TRBV25-1	TRBJ2-7
CASSVSGGGTDTQYF	TRBV9	TRBJ2-3
CASSVEGAGNQPQHF	TRBV9	TRBJ1-5
CAITDPWTGPYEQYF	TRBV10-3	TRBJ2-7
CASSISGIAYEQYF	TRBV19	TRBJ2-7